This TCR beta chain was observed in a study of OX40 agonist ivuxolimab in advanced cancers. About the study: Enrollees could have had prior anti-PD-1, anti-PD-L1 or anti-CTLA-4 therapy, which over 35% had received.

The V gene lost 5 bases and the J gene lost 2 bases, with 12 bases spanning the gap. There are 14 residues in the CDR3. Germline V gives CDR1 MDHEN, CDR2 SYDVKM. Only in-frame clones appear in the TCRdb table, and some are missing; sequencing was by immunoSEQ multiplex PCR. The sample has approximately 76,000 clones; about nine tenths are singletons. V and J are TRBV28 and TRBJ2-5; D is possibly TRBD1 or TRBD2 (7 bases each). The TCR sequence derives from an adult with an advanced solid tumor such as melanoma, head and neck, liver or kidney cancer. The sequences come from CD4+ or CD8+ T cells sorted from blood, collected in a trial of the OX40 agonist ivuxolimab. This chain's CDR3 is CASSRQGGQETQYF. The CDR3 DNA sequence: TGTGCCAGCAGTCGACAGGGAGGGCAAGAGACCCAGTACTTC.